Presented here are 18 T cell receptor beta chains from one specimen sequenced in a study of regulatory T cells in long-lasting Graves disease. Regarding time point: newly diagnosed GD, antithyroid drugs for less than 3 months. The TCR library used RNA extracted from PBMCs. Investigators prepared the TCR beta libraries by applying iRepertoire HTBI primers and Arm-PCR of CDR3 regions. TCRdb reprocessed the multiplex PCR reads via MiXCR and lists one record per CDR3 protein. This table holds roughly 250,000 distinct CDR3 sequences, more than 15% found once. The data were also submitted as part of a second study, on T cells in Graves' hyperthyroidism and ophthalmopathy.

This material consisted of peripheral blood mononuclear cells (PBMCs), taken at new diagnosis, from a patient treated with antithyroid drugs. Every receptor here comes from a woman in her twenties or thirties with Graves disease.

This clonotype was recorded many times. The rearrangement uses TRBV5-5 and TRBJ1-3; D possibly corresponds to TRBD1 (5 bases). The V gene's germline CDR1 is SGHKS and CDR2 YYEKEE (reference sequence). V lost 7 bases to trimming and J lost 0 bases, with 17 bases between them. The CDR3 is 16 residues long. The CDR3 is CASSFAGGSSGNTIYF. In DNA form, the CDR3 reads TGTGCCAGCTCATTTGCTGGGGGTAGCTCTGGAAACACCATATATTTT. Together with reference TRBV5-5 and TRBJ1-3, the CDR3 gives the full variable domain: DAGVTQSPTHLIKTRGQQVTLRCSPISGHKSVSWYQQVLGQGPQFIFQYYEKEERGRGNFPDRFSARQFPNYSSELNVNALLLGDSALYLCASSFAGGSSGNTIYFGEGSWLTVV.

This clonotype was detected many times. The chain uses TRBV29-1 and TRBJ2-4, with a possible D match to TRBD1 (6 bases). Per germline, CDR1 SQVTM and CDR2 ANQGSEA. CDR3 length: 12 amino acids. Between the trimmed V and J ends, which lost 8 bases and 4 bases, there was a span of 12 bases. CDR3 residues: CSTAGTKNIQYF. In DNA form, the CDR3 reads TGCAGCACGGCCGGGACAAAAAACATTCAGTACTTC.

This clonotype was seen ten or more times. The CDR3, as DNA: TGTGCCAGCAGAGATGGGACAGGGGGAAGCTATGGCTACACCTTC. Residues: CASRDGTGGSYGYTF. This sequence joins TRBV12-3 or TRBV12-4 and TRBJ1-2; 11 nucleotides align to TRBD1. This CDR3 is 15 amino acids long. The trim removed 6 bases at V and 4 bases at J, leaving 7 bases unmatched.

There are many counts of this clonotype. This chain uses TRBV5-5 with TRBJ2-7, with D perhaps TRBD2 (6 bases). Germline CDR1 SGHKS, CDR2 YYEKEE (reference sequence). The CDR3 contains 14 residues. Deletions cut 0 bases from V and 7 bases from J, with 14 bases between. The CDR3 DNA sequence: TGTGCCAGCAGCTTGGTCAGGGTCGGGGGTGAGCAGTACTTC. Translating it yields CASSLVRVGGEQYF.

The chain combines TRBV7-9 with TRBJ2-1, with D possibly being TRBD2 (5 bases). The CDR3 extends over 15 amino acids. The V end was cut by 2 bases, the J end by 5 bases, with 13 bases between. Germline values: CDR1 SEHNR, CDR2 FQNEAQ (reference sequence). CDR3 sequence (DNA): TGTGCCAGCAGCTTATGGCCTAGCCAGCACAATGAGCAGTTCTTC. Protein product: CASSLWPSQHNEQFF.

For this clonotype: The junction departs from germline at one end; a sequencing error may be responsible. The rearrangement joins TRBV20-1 to TRBJ2-4, with a weak D call TRBD2 (5 bases). Germline V CDR1 and CDR2: DFQATT, SNEGSKA (reference sequence). The CDR3 totals 9 residues. CDR3 amino acids: CSAGLPGSF. The DNA for the CDR3 is TGCAGTGCCGGACTCCCGGGGAGCTTC.

This clonotype was detected many times. V usage is TRBV4-1 and J usage is TRBJ2-7, with 11 bases aligning to TRBD1. V was pared by 3 bases and J by 3 bases, with 10 bases of the junction left unmatched. The CDR3 extends over 17 amino acids. In germline, CDR1 is MGHRA, CDR2 YSYEKL. CDR3 DNA sequence: TGCGCCAGCAGCCACTACGGTCCGGGACAGGGGGTCTACGAGCAGTACTTC. As protein: CASSHYGPGQGVYEQYF.

The rearrangement joins TRBV20-1 to TRBJ2-3, with 8 bases that match TRBD2. The germline gives CDR1 DFQATT, CDR2 SNEGSKA (reference sequence). The junction had 7 bases not matched to a gene; V was cut back by 3 bases and J by 2 bases. This CDR3 has 15 residues. The CDR3 coding sequence is TGCAGTGCTAGCGGGGGGGTTCAGTACACAGATACGCAGTATTTT. Translating gives CSASGGVQYTDTQYF.

This clonotype was observed many times. The chain has TRBV7-2 and TRBJ2-3; unclear D gene. V gave up 5 bases and J gave up 4 bases, with 7 bases separating them. The CDR3 has 12 amino acids. Germline V gene sequence: CDR1 SGHTA, CDR2 FQGNSA. The chain's CDR3 is CASSPNSDTQYF. The CDR3 DNA is TGTGCCAGCAGCCCGAACTCAGATACGCAGTATTTT. The variable domain in full, completed from reference TRBV7-2 and TRBJ2-3, reads GAGVSQSPSNKVTEKGKDVELRCDPISGHTALYWYRQSLGQGLEFLIYFQGNSAPDKSGLPSDRFSAERTGGSVSTLTIQRTQQEDSAVYLCASSPNSDTQYFGPGTRLTVL.

Many counts were recorded for this clonotype. This chain uses TRBV4-1 with TRBJ1-1, with TRBD1 as a possible D gene (5 bases). Trimming pared 6 bases from V and 3 bases from J, leaving 14 bases between. Germline CDR1 is MGHRA and CDR2 is YSYEKL. The CDR3 runs to 14 residues. As DNA, the CDR3 is TGCGCCAGCAGTTACCGGGACGTCCACACTGAAGCTTTCTTT. As protein: CASSYRDVHTEAFF.

This clonotype was observed at least ten times. The chain joins TRBV5-4 to TRBJ1-1; TRBD1 matches at 7 bases. The germline CDR1 and CDR2 sequences are SGHNT and YYREEE (reference sequence). The CDR3 totals 15 residues. With V trimmed by 4 bases and J by 1 base, 7 bases remained unmatched. CDR3 sequence (DNA): TGTGCCAGCAGCCTCCCGGGACAGCCGAACACTGAAGCTTTCTTT. Protein product: CASSLPGQPNTEAFF.

This clonotype showed up many times. The chain has TRBV7-6 and TRBJ2-5, with TRBD2 matching over 7 bases. CDR3 length equals 16 residues. With 4 bases clipped from V and 7 bases from J, the junction kept 15 bases outside the gene matches. The germline V gene encodes CDR1 SGHVS and CDR2 FNYEAQ. The CDR3 DNA is TGTGCCAGCAGCTCCCCCGGGGCAGGGAGGGGAGGGACCCAGTACTTC. Protein product: CASSSPGAGRGGTQYF.

This clonotype was counted at least ten times. In nucleotides, the CDR3 is TGTGCCACCAGCAGAGCGGGGGGGCTTGTCAATGAGCAGTTCTTC. This codes for CATSRAGGLVNEQFF. The chain couples TRBV15 to TRBJ2-1; 8 bases map to TRBD2. The V gene end was trimmed by 1 base and the J gene end by 6 bases; junction bases not matched to a gene: 5. This CDR3 region has 15 residues. The germline gives CDR1 LNHNV, CDR2 YYDKDF (reference sequence).

This clonotype was counted many times. The V call is TRBV5-5, the J call TRBJ1-2; no clear D. V lost 0 bases and J 0 bases, leaving 9 bases between the germline ends. CDR3 size: 15 residues. Germline CDR1 reads SGHKS; CDR2 reads YYEKEE (reference sequence). In DNA form, the CDR3 reads TGTGCCAGCAGCTTGGGATTACAACCTAACTATGGCTACACCTTC. Its translation: CASSLGLQPNYGYTF.

Ten or more counts support this clonotype. The J gene is TRBJ1-3, the V gene TRBV5-1; no definite D call. CDR3 length equals 17 residues. V lost 0 bases to trimming and J lost 0 bases, with 13 bases between them. Germline loops: CDR1 SGHRS, CDR2 YFSETQ. CDR3 region: CASSLEVGRVSGNTIYF. In nucleotides, the CDR3 is TGCGCCAGCAGCTTGGAGGTCGGACGGGTCTCTGGAAACACCATATATTTT.

This clonotype was observed many times. The chain combines TRBV11-2 with TRBJ2-2; tentatively, D is TRBD2 (7 bases). Deletions cut 1 base from V and 3 bases from J, with 21 bases between. CDR3 size: 19 residues. Germline V gene sequence: CDR1 SGHAT, CDR2 FQNNGV. CDR3 bases: TGTGCCAGCAGCTTAGTCCCGGGGCGCGGGGGCCAATACACCGGGGAGCTGTTTTTT. It translates to CASSLVPGRGGQYTGELFF.

This clonotype showed up many times. This chain joins TRBV7-2 and TRBJ1-2; D possibly corresponds to TRBD1 (6 bases). The CDR3 contains 16 residues. Germline V CDR1 and CDR2: SGHTA, FQGNSA. The V and J ends lost 1 base and 0 bases respectively, with 12 bases between them. The CDR3: CASSLEGGLANYGYTF. The CDR3 DNA follows: TGTGCCAGCAGCTTAGAAGGGGGTTTAGCTAACTATGGCTACACCTTC.

CDR3 protein: CSALPGAHEQYF. CDR3 bases: TGCAGTGCTCTCCCGGGGGCCCACGAGCAGTACTTC. The rearrangement joins TRBV20-1 to TRBJ2-7; the D gene could be TRBD1 or TRBD2 (6 bases each). V gave up 5 bases and J gave up 5 bases, with 13 bases separating them. The CDR3 loop spans 12 amino acids. Per germline, CDR1 DFQATT and CDR2 SNEGSKA (reference sequence).